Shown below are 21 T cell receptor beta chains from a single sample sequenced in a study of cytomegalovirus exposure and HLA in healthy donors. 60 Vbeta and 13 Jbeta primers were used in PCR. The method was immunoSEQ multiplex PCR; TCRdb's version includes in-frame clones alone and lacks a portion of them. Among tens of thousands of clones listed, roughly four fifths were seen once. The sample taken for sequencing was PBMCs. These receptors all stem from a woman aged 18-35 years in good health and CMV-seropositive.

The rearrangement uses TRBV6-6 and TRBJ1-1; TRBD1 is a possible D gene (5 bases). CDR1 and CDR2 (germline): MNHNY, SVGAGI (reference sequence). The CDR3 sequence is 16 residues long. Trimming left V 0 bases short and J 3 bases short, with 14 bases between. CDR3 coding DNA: TGTGCCAGCAGTTACTCGGGGCTAACGGGGGACACTGAAGCTTTCTTT. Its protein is CASSYSGLTGDTEAFF.

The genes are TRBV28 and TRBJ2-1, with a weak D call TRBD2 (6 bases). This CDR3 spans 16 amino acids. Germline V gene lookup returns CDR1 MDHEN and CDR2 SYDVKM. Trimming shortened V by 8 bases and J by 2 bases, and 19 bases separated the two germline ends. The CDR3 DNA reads TGTGCCAGCTGCGAGGGTAATAGCGGACCCTACAATGAGCAGTTCTTC. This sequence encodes CASCEGNSGPYNEQFF.

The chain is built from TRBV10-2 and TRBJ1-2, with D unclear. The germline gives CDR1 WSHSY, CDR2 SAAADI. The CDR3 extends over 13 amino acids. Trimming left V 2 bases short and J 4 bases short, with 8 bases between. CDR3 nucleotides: TGCGCCAGCAGTGAGGCGCCAGGCTATGGCTACACCTTC. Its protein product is CASSEAPGYGYTF.

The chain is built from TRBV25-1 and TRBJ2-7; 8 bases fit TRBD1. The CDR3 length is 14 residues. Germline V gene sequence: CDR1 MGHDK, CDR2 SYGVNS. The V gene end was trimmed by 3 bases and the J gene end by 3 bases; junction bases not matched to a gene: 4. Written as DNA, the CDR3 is TGTGCCAGCAGTGAGCAGGGGGCGGGCTACGAGCAGTACTTC. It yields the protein CASSEQGAGYEQYF.

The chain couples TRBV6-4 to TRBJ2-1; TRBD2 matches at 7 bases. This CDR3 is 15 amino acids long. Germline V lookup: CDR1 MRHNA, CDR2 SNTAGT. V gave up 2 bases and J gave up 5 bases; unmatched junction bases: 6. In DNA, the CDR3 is TGTGCCAGCAGTGACGAGGCTAGCGGACACAATGAGCAGTTCTTC. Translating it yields CASSDEASGHNEQFF.

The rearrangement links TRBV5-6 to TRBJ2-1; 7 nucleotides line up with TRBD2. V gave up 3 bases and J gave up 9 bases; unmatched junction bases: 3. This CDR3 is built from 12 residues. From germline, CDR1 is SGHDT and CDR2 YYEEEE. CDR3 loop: CASSSVAGEQFF. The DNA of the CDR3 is TGTGCCAGCAGCTCGGTAGCGGGTGAGCAGTTCTTC.

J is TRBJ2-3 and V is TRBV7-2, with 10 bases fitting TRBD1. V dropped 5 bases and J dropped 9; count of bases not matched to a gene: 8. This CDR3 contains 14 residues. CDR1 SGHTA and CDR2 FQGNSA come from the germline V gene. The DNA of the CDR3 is TGTGCCAGCAGCCGTTCGGGACAGGGGAAGACGCAGTATTTT. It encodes CASSRSGQGKTQYF.

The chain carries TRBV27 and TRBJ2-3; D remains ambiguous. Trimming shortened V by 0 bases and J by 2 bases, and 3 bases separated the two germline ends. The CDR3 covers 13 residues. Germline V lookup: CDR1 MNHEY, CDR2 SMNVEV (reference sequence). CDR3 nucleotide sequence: TGTGCCAGCAGTTTATCCTACACAGATACGCAGTATTTT. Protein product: CASSLSYTDTQYF.

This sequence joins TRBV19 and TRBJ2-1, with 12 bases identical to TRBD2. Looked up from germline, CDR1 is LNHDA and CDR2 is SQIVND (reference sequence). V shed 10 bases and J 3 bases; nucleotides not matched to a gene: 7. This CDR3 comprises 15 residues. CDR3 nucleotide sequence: TGTGCCACTATGACTAGCGGGAGTATCTACAATGAGCAGTTCTTC. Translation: CATMTSGSIYNEQFF. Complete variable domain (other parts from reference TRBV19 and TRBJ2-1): DGGITQSPKYLFRKEGQNVTLSCEQNLNHDAMYWYRQDPGQGLRLIYYSQIVNDFQKGDIAEGYSVSREKKESFPLTVTSAQKNPTAFYLCATMTSGSIYNEQFFGPGTRLTVL.

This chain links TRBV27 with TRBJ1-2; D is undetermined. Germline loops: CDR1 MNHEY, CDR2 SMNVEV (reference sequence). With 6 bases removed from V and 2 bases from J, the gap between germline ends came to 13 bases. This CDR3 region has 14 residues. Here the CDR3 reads CASSPQRENYGYTF. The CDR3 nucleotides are TGTGCCAGCAGCCCCCAAAGGGAGAACTATGGCTACACCTTC.

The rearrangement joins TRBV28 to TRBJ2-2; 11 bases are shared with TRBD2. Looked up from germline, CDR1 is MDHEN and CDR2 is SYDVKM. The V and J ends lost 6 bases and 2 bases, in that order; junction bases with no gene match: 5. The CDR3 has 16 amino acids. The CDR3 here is CASSGGTSGNTGELFF. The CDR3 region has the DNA TGTGCCAGCAGCGGGGGGACTAGCGGTAACACCGGGGAGCTGTTTTTT.

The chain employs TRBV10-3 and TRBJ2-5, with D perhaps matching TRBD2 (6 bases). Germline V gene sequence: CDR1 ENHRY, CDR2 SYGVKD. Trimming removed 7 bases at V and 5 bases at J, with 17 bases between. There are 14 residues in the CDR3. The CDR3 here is CAIKNPAGRETQYF. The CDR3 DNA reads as TGTGCCATCAAGAATCCGGCGGGACGGGAGACCCAGTACTTC.

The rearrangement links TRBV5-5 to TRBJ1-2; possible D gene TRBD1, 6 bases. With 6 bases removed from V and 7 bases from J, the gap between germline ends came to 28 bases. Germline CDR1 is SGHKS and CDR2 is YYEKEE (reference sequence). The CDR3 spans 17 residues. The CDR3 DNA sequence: TGTGCCAGCACCAATCTGGGGTCTCCGCGGGGGGCTGCTGGCTACACCTTC. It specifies CASTNLGSPRGAAGYTF.

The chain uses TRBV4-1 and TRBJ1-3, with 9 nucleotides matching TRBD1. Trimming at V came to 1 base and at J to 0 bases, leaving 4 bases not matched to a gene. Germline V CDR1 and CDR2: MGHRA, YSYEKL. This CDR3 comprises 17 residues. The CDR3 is CASSQVLGQGSGNTIYF. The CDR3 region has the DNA TGCGCCAGCAGCCAAGTATTGGGACAGGGCTCTGGAAACACCATATATTTT.

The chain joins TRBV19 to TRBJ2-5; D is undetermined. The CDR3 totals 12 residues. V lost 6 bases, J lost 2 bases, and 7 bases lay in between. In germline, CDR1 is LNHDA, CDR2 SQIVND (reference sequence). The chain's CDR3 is CASRASQETQYF. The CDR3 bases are TGTGCCAGTAGAGCCTCACAAGAGACCCAGTACTTC.

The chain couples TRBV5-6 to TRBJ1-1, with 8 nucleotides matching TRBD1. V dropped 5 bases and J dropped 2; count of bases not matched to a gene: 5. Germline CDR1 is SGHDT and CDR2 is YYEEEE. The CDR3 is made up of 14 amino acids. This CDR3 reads CASRRDRTNTEAFF. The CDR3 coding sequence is TGTGCCAGCAGGAGGGACAGGACAAACACTGAAGCTTTCTTT. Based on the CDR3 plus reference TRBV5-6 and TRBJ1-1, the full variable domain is DAGVTQSPTHLIKTRGQQVTLRCSPKSGHDTVSWYQQALGQGPQFIFQYYEEEERQRGNFPDRFSGHQFPNYSSELNVNALLLGDSALYLCASRRDRTNTEAFFGQGTRLTVV.

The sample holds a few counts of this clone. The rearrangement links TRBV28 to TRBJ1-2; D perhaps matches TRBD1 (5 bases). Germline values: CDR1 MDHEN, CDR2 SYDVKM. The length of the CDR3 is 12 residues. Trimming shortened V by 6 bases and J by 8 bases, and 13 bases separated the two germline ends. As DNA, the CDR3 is TGTGCCAGCAGCGCGGGACTGAGGGGCTACACCTTC. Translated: CASSAGLRGYTF.

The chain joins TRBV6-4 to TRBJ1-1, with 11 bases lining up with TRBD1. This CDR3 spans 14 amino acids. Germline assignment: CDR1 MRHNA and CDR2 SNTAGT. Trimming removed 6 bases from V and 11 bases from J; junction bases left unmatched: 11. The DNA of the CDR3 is TGTGCCAGCAGGGGCGGACAGGGGGCGCGGTGGGCTTTCTTT. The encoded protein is CASRGGQGARWAFF.

The CDR3 DNA reads TGTGCCAGCAGCCGAGCCAACTCCGGGACAGGGGACGAAAAACTGTTTTTT. Its protein product is CASSRANSGTGDEKLFF. The gene calls are TRBV4-2 and TRBJ1-4; 10 bases are shared with TRBD1. V shed 4 bases, J shed 8 bases, and the junction held 13 bases outside the gene matches. The CDR3 sequence is 17 residues long. Germline V gives CDR1 LGHNA, CDR2 YNFKEQ.

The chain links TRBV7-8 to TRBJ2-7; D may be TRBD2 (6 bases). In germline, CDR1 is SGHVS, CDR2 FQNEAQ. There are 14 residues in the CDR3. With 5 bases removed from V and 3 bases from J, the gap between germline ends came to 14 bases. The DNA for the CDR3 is TGTGCCAGCAGCCCCGCACGGGGGAACTACGAGCAGTACTTC. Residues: CASSPARGNYEQYF.

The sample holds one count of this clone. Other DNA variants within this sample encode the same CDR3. The CDR3 DNA reads as TGCGCCAGCAGCCGCGGGACAGGTCAAGAGACCCAGTACTTC. It encodes CASSRGTGQETQYF. The chain combines TRBV5-1 with TRBJ2-5; the match to TRBD1 covers 8 bases. This CDR3 contains 14 residues. V gave up 4 bases and J gave up 2 bases; unmatched junction bases: 4. Germline V gene data show CDR1 as SGHRS and CDR2 as YFSETQ.